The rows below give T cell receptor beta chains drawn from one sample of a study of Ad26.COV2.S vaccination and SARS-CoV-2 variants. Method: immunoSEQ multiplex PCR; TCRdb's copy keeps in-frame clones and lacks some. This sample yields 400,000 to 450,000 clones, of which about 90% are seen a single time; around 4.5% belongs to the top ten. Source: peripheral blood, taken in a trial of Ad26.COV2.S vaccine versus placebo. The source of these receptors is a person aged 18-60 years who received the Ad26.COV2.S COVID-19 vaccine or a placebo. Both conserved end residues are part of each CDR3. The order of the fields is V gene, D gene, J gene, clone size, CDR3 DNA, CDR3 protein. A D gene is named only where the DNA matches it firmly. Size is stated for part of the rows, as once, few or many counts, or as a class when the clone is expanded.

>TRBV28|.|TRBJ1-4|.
TGTGCCAGCAGTTTGATAGGGAAAAAACTGTTTTTT
CASSLIGKKLFF
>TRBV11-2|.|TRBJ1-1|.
TGTGCCAGCAGCTTAGAGTCTAGAGAAGCTTTCTTT
CASSLESREAFF
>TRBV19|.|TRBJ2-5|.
TGTGCCAGTAGTATAGGGCCCCCCGGGCTACGGGGGACCCAGTACTTC
CASSIGPPGLRGTQYF
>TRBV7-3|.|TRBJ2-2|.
TGTGCCAGCAGCTTAAATGGACTGACCGGGGAGCTGTTTTTT
CASSLNGLTGELFF
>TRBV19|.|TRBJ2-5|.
TGTGCCAGTAGTATAGGAGGGAGGGGGAGAGAGACCCAGTACTTC
CASSIGGRGRETQYF
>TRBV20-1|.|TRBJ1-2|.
TGCAGGGGCGAAGGCTATGGCTACACCTTC
CRGEGYGYTF
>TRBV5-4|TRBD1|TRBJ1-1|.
TGTGCCAATACACCGGGACAGGGCCCTGAAGCTTTCTTT
CANTPGQGPEAFF
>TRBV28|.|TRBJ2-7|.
TGTGCCAGCAGTCGTACATCTTACGAGCAGTACTTC
CASSRTSYEQYF
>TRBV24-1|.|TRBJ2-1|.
TGTGCCACCAGTGATGGCCGCAGGGGCAGCTCCTACAATGAGCAGTTCTTC
CATSDGRRGSSYNEQFF
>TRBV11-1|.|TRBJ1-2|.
TGTGCCAGCAGCTTGGGGCCTAACTATGGCTACACCTTC
CASSLGPNYGYTF
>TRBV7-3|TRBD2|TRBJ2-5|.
TGTGCCAGCAGCCTCGGGACTAGCGGGTACCTCCAAGAGACCCAGTACTTC
CASSLGTSGYLQETQYF
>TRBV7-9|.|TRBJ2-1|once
TGTGCCAGCAGGAGGGAAGGCCCTAACAATGAGCAGTTCTTC
CASRREGPNNEQFF
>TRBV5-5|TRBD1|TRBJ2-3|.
TGTGCCAGCAGCTTGCCAGGGGGCGACACAGATACGCAGTATTTT
CASSLPGGDTDTQYF
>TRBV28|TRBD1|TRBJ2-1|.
TGTGCCAGCAGTTTAGGCAGGGGGTGGAAGAATGAGCAGTTCTTC
CASSLGRGWKNEQFF
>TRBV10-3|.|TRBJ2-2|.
TGTGCCATCAGTGAACTTTGGGACCCAGACACCGGGGAGCTGTTTTTT
CAISELWDPDTGELFF
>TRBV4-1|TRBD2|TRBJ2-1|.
TGCGCCAGCAGCCCCGAGGGACTAGCCCGTTATGAGCAGTTCTTC
CASSPEGLARYEQFF
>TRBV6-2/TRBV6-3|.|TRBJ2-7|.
TGTGCCAGCAGTTTTTCTAGCGTGGGGGAGCAGTACTTC
CASSFSSVGEQYF